This T cell receptor (beta chain) was profiled in a study of blood T cells in healthy people across ages. Primed by a sample-barcoded 5' primer and a J-beta primer mix, a second PCR proceeded for 7 to 11 cycles. TCRdb reprocessed the 5' RACE reads with MiXCR, giving one entry per CDR3 protein. The sample includes 700,000 to 950,000 distinct CDR3 sequences, roughly 64% of them seen just once. Germline V gene sequence: CDR1 MNHEY, CDR2 SMNVEV (reference sequence). V was trimmed by 6 bases and J by 2 bases, leaving 2 bases between them. This CDR3 is 11 amino acids long. At least ten counts were recorded for this clonotype.

The rearrangement uses TRBV27 and TRBJ2-1; D gene uncertain. Sequencing was done on a sample of blood. This clonotype was sampled from a man younger than 45 in good health. The CDR3: CASSAYNEQFF. CDR3 sequence (DNA): TGTGCCAGCAGCGCCTACAATGAGCAGTTCTTC.